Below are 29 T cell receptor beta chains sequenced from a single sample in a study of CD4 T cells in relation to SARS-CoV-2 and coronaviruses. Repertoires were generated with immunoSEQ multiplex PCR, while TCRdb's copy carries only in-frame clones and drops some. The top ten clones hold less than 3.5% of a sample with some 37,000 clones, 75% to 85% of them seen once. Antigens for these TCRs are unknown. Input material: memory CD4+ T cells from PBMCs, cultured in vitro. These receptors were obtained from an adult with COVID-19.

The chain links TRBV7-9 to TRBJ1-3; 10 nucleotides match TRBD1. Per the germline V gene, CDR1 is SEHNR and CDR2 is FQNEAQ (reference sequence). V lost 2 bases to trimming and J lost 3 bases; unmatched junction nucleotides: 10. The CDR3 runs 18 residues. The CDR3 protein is CASSLFPGQGIFGNTIYF. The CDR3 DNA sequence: TGTGCCAGCAGCTTATTCCCGGGACAGGGGATTTTTGGAAACACCATATATTTT.

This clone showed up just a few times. The DNA for the CDR3 is TGTGCCAGCAGTTTAACATCTCCTGGGGGACTGTTTTTT. Its translation is CASSLTSPGGLFF. The chain has TRBV28 and TRBJ1-4; a possible D gene is TRBD1 (5 bases). Germline V lookup: CDR1 MDHEN, CDR2 SYDVKM. There are 13 residues in the CDR3. Trimming left V 2 bases short and J 13 bases short, with 14 bases between.

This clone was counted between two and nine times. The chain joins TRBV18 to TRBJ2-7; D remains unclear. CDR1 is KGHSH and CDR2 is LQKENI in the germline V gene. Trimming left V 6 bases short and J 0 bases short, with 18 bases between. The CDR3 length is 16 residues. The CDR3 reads CASSKAGRPDSYEQYF. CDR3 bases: TGTGCCAGCTCGAAAGCCGGTAGGCCCGACTCCTACGAGCAGTACTTC. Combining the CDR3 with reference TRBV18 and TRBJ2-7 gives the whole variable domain NAGVMQNPRHLVRRRGQEARLRCSPMKGHSHVYWYRQLPEEGLKFMVYLQKENIIDESGMPKERFSAEFPKEGPSILRIQQVVRGDSAAYFCASSKAGRPDSYEQYFGPGTRLTVT.

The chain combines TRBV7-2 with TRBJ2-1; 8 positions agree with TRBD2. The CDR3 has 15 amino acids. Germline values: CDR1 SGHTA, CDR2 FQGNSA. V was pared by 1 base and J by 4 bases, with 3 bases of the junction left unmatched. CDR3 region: CASSLDPSGYNEQFF. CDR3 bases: TGTGCCAGCAGCTTAGACCCTAGCGGGTACAATGAGCAGTTCTTC.

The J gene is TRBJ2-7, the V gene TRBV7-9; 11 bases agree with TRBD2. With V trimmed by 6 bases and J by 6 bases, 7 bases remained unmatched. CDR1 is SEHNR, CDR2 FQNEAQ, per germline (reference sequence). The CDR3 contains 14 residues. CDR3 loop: CASSYPLAGGEQYF. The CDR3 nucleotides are TGTGCCAGCAGTTACCCCCTAGCGGGGGGCGAGCAGTACTTC.

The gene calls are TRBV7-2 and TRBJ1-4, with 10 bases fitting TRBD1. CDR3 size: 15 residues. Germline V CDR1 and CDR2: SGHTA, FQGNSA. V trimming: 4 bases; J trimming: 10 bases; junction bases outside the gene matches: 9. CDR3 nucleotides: TGTGCCAGCAGCTCACCGGGACAGGGGATTGGAAAACTGTTTTTT. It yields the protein CASSSPGQGIGKLFF.

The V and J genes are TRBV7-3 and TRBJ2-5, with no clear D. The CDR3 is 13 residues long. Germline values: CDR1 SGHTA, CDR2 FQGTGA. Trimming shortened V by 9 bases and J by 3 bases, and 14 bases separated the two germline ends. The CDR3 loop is CASGNGPEETQYF. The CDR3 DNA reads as TGTGCCAGTGGTAACGGCCCTGAAGAGACCCAGTACTTC.

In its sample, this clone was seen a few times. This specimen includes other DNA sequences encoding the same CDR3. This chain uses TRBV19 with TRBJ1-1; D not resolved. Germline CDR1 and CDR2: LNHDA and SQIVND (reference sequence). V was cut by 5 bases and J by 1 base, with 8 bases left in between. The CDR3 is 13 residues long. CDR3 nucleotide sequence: TGTGCCAGTAGTTCTTTGGGGAACACTGAAGCTTTCTTT. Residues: CASSSLGNTEAFF.

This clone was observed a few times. CDR3 DNA sequence: TGTGCCAGCAGCCAACAAGCGGGACGGACAGATACGCAGTATTTT. It codes for CASSQQAGRTDTQYF. The rearrangement uses TRBV14 and TRBJ2-3; 7 nucleotides agree with TRBD2. The trim removed 2 bases at V and 3 bases at J, leaving 5 bases unmatched. Germline V CDR1 and CDR2: SGHDN, FVKESK. The CDR3 totals 15 residues. Looking up the rest from reference TRBV14 and TRBJ2-3 gives the full variable domain: EAGVTQFPSHSVIEKGQTVTLRCDPISGHDNLYWYRRVMGKEIKFLLHFVKESKQDESGMPNNRFLAERTGGTYSTLKVQPAELEDSGVYFCASSQQAGRTDTQYFGPGTRLTVL.

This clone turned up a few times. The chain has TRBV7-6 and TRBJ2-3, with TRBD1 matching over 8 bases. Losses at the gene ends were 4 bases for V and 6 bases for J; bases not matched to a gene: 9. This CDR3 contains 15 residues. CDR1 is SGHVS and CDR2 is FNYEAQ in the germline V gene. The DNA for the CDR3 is TGTGCCAGCAGCTCCCGGACAGGGCGCTCCGATACGCAGTATTTT. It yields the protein CASSSRTGRSDTQYF.

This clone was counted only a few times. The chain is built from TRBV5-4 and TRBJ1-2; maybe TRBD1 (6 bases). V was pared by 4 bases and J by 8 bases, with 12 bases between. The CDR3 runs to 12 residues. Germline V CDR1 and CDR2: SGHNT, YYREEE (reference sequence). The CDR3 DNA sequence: TGTGCCAGCAGCGACTCCAGGGGCGGCTACACCTTC. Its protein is CASSDSRGGYTF. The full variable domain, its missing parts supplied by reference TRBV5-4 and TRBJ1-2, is ETGVTQSPTHLIKTRGQQVTLRCSSQSGHNTVSWYQQALGQGPQFIFQYYREEENGRGNFPPRFSGLQFPNYSSELNVNALELDDSALYLCASSDSRGGYTFGSGTRLTVV.

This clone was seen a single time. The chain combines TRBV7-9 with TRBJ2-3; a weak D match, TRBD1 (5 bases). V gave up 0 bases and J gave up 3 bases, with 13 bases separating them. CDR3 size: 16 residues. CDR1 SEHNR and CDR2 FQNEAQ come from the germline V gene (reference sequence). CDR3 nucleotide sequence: TGTGCCAGCAGCTTAGCGGATAGGGGCGCAACAGATACGCAGTATTTT. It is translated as CASSLADRGATDTQYF.

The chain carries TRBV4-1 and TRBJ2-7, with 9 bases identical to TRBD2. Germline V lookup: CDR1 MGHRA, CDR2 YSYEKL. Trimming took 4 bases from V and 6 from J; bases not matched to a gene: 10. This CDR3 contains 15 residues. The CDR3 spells CASSRGLAYVGEQYF. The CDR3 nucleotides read TGCGCCAGCAGCCGCGGACTAGCGTATGTAGGCGAGCAGTACTTC.

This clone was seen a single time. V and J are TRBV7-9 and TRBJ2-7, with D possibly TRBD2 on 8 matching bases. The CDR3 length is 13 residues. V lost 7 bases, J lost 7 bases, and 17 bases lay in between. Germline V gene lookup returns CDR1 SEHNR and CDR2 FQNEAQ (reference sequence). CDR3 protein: CASNPGGGDEQYF. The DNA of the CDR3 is TGTGCCAGCAACCCGGGAGGGGGCGATGAGCAGTACTTC.

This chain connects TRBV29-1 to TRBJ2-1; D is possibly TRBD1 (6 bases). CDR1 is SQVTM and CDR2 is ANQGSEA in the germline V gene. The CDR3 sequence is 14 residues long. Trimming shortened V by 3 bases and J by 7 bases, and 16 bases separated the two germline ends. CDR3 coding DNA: TGCAGCGTTGAGGGTTGGGACACCCCTAATGAGCAGTTCTTC. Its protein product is CSVEGWDTPNEQFF.

CDR3 nucleotides: TGTGCCAGTAGCGATCTGCGGGACAGCCTCCAAGAGACCCAGTACTTC. Translation: CASSDLRDSLQETQYF. The chain uses TRBV19 and TRBJ2-5, with D maybe TRBD1 (7 bases). Germline lookup yields CDR1 LNHDA and CDR2 SQIVND (reference sequence). V lost 6 bases to trimming and J lost 1 base, with 18 bases between them. The CDR3 totals 16 residues.

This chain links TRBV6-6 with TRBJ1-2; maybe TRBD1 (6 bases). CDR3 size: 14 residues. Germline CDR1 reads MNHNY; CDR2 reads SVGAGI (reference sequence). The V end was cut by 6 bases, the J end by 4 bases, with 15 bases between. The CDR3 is CASSDRDIGYGYTF. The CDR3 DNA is TGTGCCAGCAGCGACCGGGACATAGGCTATGGCTACACCTTC.

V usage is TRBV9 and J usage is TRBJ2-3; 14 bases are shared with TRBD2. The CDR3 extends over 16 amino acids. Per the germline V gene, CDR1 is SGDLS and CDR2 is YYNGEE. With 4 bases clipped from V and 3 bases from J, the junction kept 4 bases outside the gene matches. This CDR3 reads CASSQGLAGVTDTQYF. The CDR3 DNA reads TGTGCCAGCAGCCAGGGACTAGCGGGAGTAACAGATACGCAGTATTTT.

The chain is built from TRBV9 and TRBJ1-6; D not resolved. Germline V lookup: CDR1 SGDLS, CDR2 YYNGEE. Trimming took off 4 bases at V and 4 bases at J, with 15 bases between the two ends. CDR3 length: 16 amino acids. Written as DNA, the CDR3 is TGTGCCAGCAGCCTGAGCCCGGAGAATTATAATTCACCCCTCCACTTT. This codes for CASSLSPENYNSPLHF.

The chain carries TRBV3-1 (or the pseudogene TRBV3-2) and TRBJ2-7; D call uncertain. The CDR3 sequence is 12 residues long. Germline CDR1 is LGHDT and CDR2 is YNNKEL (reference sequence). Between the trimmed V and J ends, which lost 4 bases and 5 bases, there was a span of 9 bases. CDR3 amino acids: CASSRSANEQYF. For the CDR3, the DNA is TGTGCCAGCAGCCGTTCGGCAAACGAGCAGTACTTC.

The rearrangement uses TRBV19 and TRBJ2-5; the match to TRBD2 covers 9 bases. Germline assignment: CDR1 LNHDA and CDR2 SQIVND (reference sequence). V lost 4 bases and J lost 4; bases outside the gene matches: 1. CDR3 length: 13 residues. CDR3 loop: CASSSSGRETQYF. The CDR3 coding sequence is TGTGCCAGTAGTAGTAGCGGGAGAGAGACCCAGTACTTC. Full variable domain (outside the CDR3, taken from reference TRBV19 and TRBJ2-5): DGGITQSPKYLFRKEGQNVTLSCEQNLNHDAMYWYRQDPGQGLRLIYYSQIVNDFQKGDIAEGYSVSREKKESFPLTVTSAQKNPTAFYLCASSSSGRETQYFGPGTRLLVL.

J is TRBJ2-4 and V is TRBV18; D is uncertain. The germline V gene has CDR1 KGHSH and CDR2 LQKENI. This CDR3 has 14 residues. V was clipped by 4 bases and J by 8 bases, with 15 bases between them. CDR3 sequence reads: CASSRTGPKDIQYF. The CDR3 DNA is TGTGCCAGCTCACGGACCGGACCCAAGGACATTCAGTACTTC.

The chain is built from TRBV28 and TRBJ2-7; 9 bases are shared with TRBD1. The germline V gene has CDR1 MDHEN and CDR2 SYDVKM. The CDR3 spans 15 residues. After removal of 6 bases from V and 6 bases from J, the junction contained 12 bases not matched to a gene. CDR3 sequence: CASSEPGQGGREQYF. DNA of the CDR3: TGTGCCAGCAGCGAACCGGGACAGGGAGGCCGCGAGCAGTACTTC.

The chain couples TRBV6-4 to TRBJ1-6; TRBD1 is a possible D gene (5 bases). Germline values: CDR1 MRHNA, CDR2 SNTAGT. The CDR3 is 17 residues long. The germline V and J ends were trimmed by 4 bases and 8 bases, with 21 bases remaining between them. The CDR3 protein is CASSVMTASPSDSPLHF. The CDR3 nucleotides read TGTGCCAGCAGTGTCATGACAGCCAGTCCGAGCGATTCACCCCTCCACTTT.

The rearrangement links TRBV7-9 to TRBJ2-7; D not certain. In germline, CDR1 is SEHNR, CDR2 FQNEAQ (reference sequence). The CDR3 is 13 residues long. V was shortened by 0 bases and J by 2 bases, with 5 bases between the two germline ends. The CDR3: CASSLAPTYEQYF. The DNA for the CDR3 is TGTGCCAGCAGCTTAGCGCCTACCTACGAGCAGTACTTC.

The CDR3 loop is CASSQLSSLARNEQFF. The CDR3 region has the DNA TGCGCCAGCAGCCAACTTAGCTCGTTAGCGCGCAATGAGCAGTTCTTC. The V gene is TRBV4-1, the J gene TRBJ2-1; maybe TRBD2 (5 bases). This CDR3 is built from 16 residues. Trimming removed 2 bases from V and 6 bases from J, with 17 bases in between. CDR1 MGHRA and CDR2 YSYEKL come from the germline V gene.

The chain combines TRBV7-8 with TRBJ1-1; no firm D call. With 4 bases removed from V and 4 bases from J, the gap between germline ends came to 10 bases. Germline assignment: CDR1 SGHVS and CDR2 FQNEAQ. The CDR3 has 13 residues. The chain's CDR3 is CASSSSATTEAFF. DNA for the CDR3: TGTGCCAGCAGCTCCTCTGCTACCACTGAAGCTTTCTTT.

CDR3 coding DNA: TGTGCCAGCAGCTTAGAAAGGTTAGCGGGAGGGTACAATGAGCAGTTCTTC. It encodes CASSLERLAGGYNEQFF. The V call is TRBV7-9, the J call TRBJ2-1; TRBD2 matches at 11 bases. The germline gives CDR1 SEHNR, CDR2 FQNEAQ (reference sequence). V lost 1 base to trimming and J lost 4 bases; unmatched junction nucleotides: 6. The CDR3 contains 17 residues.

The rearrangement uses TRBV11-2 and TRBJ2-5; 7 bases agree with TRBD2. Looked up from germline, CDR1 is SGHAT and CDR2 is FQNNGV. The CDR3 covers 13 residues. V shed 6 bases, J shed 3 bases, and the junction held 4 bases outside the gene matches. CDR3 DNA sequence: TGTGCCAGCAGTCAAACTAGCGAAGAGACCCAGTACTTC. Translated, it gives CASSQTSEETQYF.